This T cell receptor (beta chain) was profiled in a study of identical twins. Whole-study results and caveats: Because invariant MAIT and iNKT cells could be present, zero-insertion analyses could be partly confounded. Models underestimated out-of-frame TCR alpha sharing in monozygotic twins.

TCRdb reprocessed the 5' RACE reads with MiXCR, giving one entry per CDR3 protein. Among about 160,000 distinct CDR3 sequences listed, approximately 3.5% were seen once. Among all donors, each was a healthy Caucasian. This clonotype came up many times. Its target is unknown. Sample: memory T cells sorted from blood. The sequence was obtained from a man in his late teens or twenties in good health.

The CDR3: CASSLEGGSPLHF. The CDR3 nucleotides read TGCGCCAGCAGCTTGGAAGGGGGGTCACCCCTCCACTTT. This chain connects TRBV5-1 to TRBJ1-6, with D possibly TRBD1 on 6 matching bases. Germline assignment: CDR1 SGHRS and CDR2 YFSETQ. Trimming cost V 0 bases and J 10 bases, with 8 bases left between them. The CDR3 is 13 residues long. Using reference TRBV5-1 and TRBJ1-6 for the parts outside the CDR3, the full variable domain is KAGVTQTPRYLIKTRGQQVTLSCSPISGHRSVSWYQQTPGQGLQFLFEYFSETQRNKGNFPGRFSGRQFSNSRSEMNVSTLELGDSALYLCASSLEGGSPLHFGNGTRLTVT.